The 27 T cell receptor beta chains given below trace back to one sample, sequenced in a study of patients and donors after allogeneic stem cell transplantation. TCRdb re-called the RT-PCR reads through MiXCR, storing one row per CDR3 protein. The table includes 200,000 to 250,000 distinct CDR3 sequences, around 14% detected once. Sequenced input: blood, either unsorted or a sorted T cell fraction (not recorded which). These TCRs come from a human donor who was either an allogeneic HSCT recipient or a stem cell or donor lymphocyte infusion donor (not recorded which). It is not recorded whose cells these are; they may come from a transplant donor.

V is TRBV12-3 or TRBV12-4 and J is TRBJ2-1; 9 bases are a match to TRBD2. V was clipped by 7 bases and J by 5 bases; unmatched bases: 12. The CDR3 extends over 16 amino acids. The CDR3, as DNA: TGTGCCAGCAAAACCGGCAGTGTAGCGGGGGACAATGAGCAGTTCTTC. Translation: CASKTGSVAGDNEQFF.

This clonotype was picked up a small number of times. V and J are TRBV12-3 or TRBV12-4 and TRBJ1-2, with 11 bases lining up with TRBD1. The CDR3 totals 14 residues. With V trimmed by 7 bases and J by 7 bases, 8 bases remained unmatched. CDR3 bases: TGTGCCAGCATCAGGACAGGGGGCAAATCTGGCTACACCTTC. It encodes CASIRTGGKSGYTF.

The rearrangement joins TRBV6-2 or TRBV6-3 to TRBJ1-2, with TRBD1 matching 7 bases. CDR1 is MNHEY and CDR2 is SVGEGT in the germline V gene. V lost 6 bases to trimming and J lost 4 bases; unmatched junction nucleotides: 14. The CDR3 sequence is 16 residues long. The CDR3 DNA reads TGTGCCAGCAGGCTTCCTACTCCGGGACAGATCTATGGCTACACCTTC. Protein: CASRLPTPGQIYGYTF.

The V and J genes are TRBV20-1 and TRBJ1-2, with 11 nucleotides matching TRBD1. This CDR3 comprises 16 residues. Germline-derived CDR1 and CDR2 are DFQATT and SNEGSKA (reference sequence). Unmatched junction bases numbered 13, after V lost 3 bases and J lost 7 bases. CDR3 DNA sequence: TGCAGTGCTAGGGAAGGACAGGGGGCTCTGGCTCGTGGCTACACCTTC. It specifies CSAREGQGALARGYTF.

This clonotype was counted at least ten times. The gene calls are TRBV5-1 and TRBJ1-5; 7 bases map to TRBD1. The trim removed 0 bases at V and 3 bases at J, leaving 3 bases unmatched. The CDR3 is 15 amino acids. Germline V lookup: CDR1 SGHRS, CDR2 YFSETQ. The CDR3 sequence: CASSLGGTDNQPQHF. Written as DNA, the CDR3 is TGCGCCAGCAGCTTGGGAGGGACAGACAATCAGCCCCAGCATTTT.

This clonotype was seen a handful of times. The chain carries TRBV9 and TRBJ2-1, with a possible D match to TRBD2 (6 bases). Trimming pared 4 bases from V and 8 bases from J, leaving 19 bases between. Per germline, CDR1 SGDLS and CDR2 YYNGEE. The CDR3 loop spans 15 amino acids. This CDR3 is CASSLLGRGGDEQFF. The CDR3 DNA follows: TGTGCCAGCAGCCTACTTGGGAGAGGAGGGGATGAGCAGTTCTTC.

This clonotype has a count of ten or more. The chain carries TRBV11-2 and TRBJ2-7; possible D gene TRBD2, 5 bases. This CDR3 is 14 amino acids long. Germline V CDR1 and CDR2: SGHAT, FQNNGV. V lost 0 bases, J lost 2 bases, and 8 bases lay in between. The CDR3 DNA is TGTGCCAGCAGCTTAGACGGGATAACCTACGAGCAGTACTTC. This sequence encodes CASSLDGITYEQYF.

In this sample, this clonotype turned up many times. V gene TRBV19 combines with J gene TRBJ1-5; 9 nucleotides align to TRBD1. CDR3 length: 15 residues. Germline lookup yields CDR1 LNHDA and CDR2 SQIVND (reference sequence). V lost 0 bases to trimming and J lost 6 bases; unmatched junction nucleotides: 3. This CDR3 reads CASSIEDRGSQPQHF. In DNA form, the CDR3 reads TGTGCCAGTAGTATAGAAGACAGGGGGAGTCAGCCCCAGCATTTT.

This clonotype was picked up a small number of times. This sequence joins TRBV20-1 and TRBJ2-1; D is ambiguous. Trimming removed 4 bases from V and 2 bases from J, with 9 bases in between. CDR3 length: 13 amino acids. The germline V gene encodes CDR1 DFQATT and CDR2 SNEGSKA (reference sequence). The CDR3 reads CSAKSVTYNEQFF. The CDR3 nucleotides read TGCAGTGCTAAATCGGTCACCTACAATGAGCAGTTCTTC.

This clonotype was detected only a few times. The gene calls are TRBV2 and TRBJ1-2; 7 bases agree with TRBD1. The V and J ends lost 6 bases and 4 bases, in that order; junction bases with no gene match: 8. CDR1 SNHLY and CDR2 FYNNEI come from the germline V gene. The CDR3 extends over 14 amino acids. The CDR3 sequence is CASRGGTGVYGYTF. The CDR3 DNA reads as TGTGCCAGCAGGGGGGGAACAGGGGTCTATGGCTACACCTTC.

This clonotype showed up many times. The chain links TRBV12-5 to TRBJ2-1; 11 bases match TRBD2. The CDR3 has 12 amino acids. CDR1 and CDR2 (germline): LGHNT, FRNRAP. Trimming at V came to 6 bases and at J to 10 bases, leaving 2 bases not matched to a gene. CDR3 sequence (DNA): TGTGCTAGTGGAGTAGCGGGGGGGGAGCAGTTCTTC. This encodes CASGVAGGEQFF. The variable domain in full, completed from reference TRBV12-5 and TRBJ2-1, reads DARVTQTPRHKVTEMGQEVTMRCQPILGHNTVFWYRQTMMQGLELLAYFRNRAPLDDSGMPKDRFSAEMPDATLATLKIQPSEPRDSAVYFCASGVAGGEQFFGPGTRLTVL.

This chain links TRBV6-5 with TRBJ2-7, with D unresolved. Germline V CDR1 and CDR2: MNHEY, SVGAGI. This CDR3 region has 16 residues. Trimming pared 2 bases from V and 0 bases from J, leaving 14 bases between. In nucleotides, the CDR3 is TGTGCCAGCAGTTACGGGCAGGAGTTGAGCTCCTACGAGCAGTACTTC. Protein: CASSYGQELSSYEQYF.

This clonotype was recorded a few times. The V call is TRBV28, the J call TRBJ2-1, with 10 bases identical to TRBD1. Germline lookup yields CDR1 MDHEN and CDR2 SYDVKM. V shed 4 bases and J 6 bases; nucleotides not matched to a gene: 6. The CDR3 is made up of 15 amino acids. The CDR3 loop reads CASSSGDRGGNEQFF. The CDR3 nucleotides are TGTGCCAGCAGTTCGGGGGACAGGGGTGGCAATGAGCAGTTCTTC. The whole variable domain, filled in from reference TRBV28 and TRBJ2-1, reads DVKVTQSSRYLVKRTGEKVFLECVQDMDHENMFWYRQDPGLGLRLIYFSYDVKMKEKGDIPEGYSVSREKKERFSLILESASTNQTSMYLCASSSGDRGGNEQFFGPGTRLTVL.

This clonotype was counted at least ten times. This chain links TRBV5-1 with TRBJ1-2; D is possibly TRBD1 (5 bases). The CDR3 contains 16 residues. Germline values: CDR1 SGHRS, CDR2 YFSETQ. V was trimmed by 0 bases and J by 2 bases, leaving 14 bases between them. The CDR3 region is CASSLVKGAANYGYTF. The CDR3 DNA reads TGCGCCAGCAGCTTGGTGAAAGGGGCCGCAAACTATGGCTACACCTTC.

About this clonotype itself: This could be a read error, since a much larger clone is one nucleotide away. The V call is TRBV5-6, the J call TRBJ1-5, with D unresolved. This CDR3 is built from 15 residues. Trimming removed 4 bases from V and 1 base from J, with 12 bases in between. Germline CDR1 SGHDT, CDR2 YYEEEE. In DNA, the CDR3 is TGTGCCAGCAGCATGTCTGCACAGAGCAATCAGCCCCAGCATTTT. Translation: CASSMSAQSNQPQHF.

In its sample, this clonotype was seen many times. The chain is built from TRBV5-1 and TRBJ1-2; D gene ambiguous. The CDR3 sequence is 15 residues long. V lost 0 bases and J 9 bases, leaving 18 bases between the germline ends. CDR1 is SGHRS and CDR2 is YFSETQ in the germline V gene. CDR3 amino acids: CASSLDRSALGRYTF. The CDR3 coding sequence is TGCGCCAGCAGCTTGGATAGGTCGGCCCTCGGACGCTACACCTTC.

In its sample, this clonotype was seen a few times. This chain uses TRBV11-2 with TRBJ2-3; TRBD2 is a possible D gene (6 bases). The CDR3 contains 14 residues. V was clipped by 1 base and J by 6 bases, with 11 bases between them. Germline V gene lookup returns CDR1 SGHAT and CDR2 FQNNGV. This CDR3 reads CASSLGRLVDTQYF. The CDR3 DNA follows: TGTGCCAGCAGCTTAGGTCGACTAGTCGATACGCAGTATTTT.

This chain uses TRBV5-4 with TRBJ2-5; TRBD2 is a possible D gene (5 bases). Looked up from germline, CDR1 is SGHNT and CDR2 is YYREEE (reference sequence). This CDR3 is built from 15 residues. V was cut by 0 bases and J by 5 bases, with 14 bases left in between. For the CDR3, the DNA is TGTGCCAGCAGCTTGGCCCGGTCTAGCCGGGAGACCCAGTACTTC. Its translation: CASSLARSSRETQYF. The full variable domain, with the rest looked up from reference TRBV5-4 and TRBJ2-5, is ETGVTQSPTHLIKTRGQQVTLRCSSQSGHNTVSWYQQALGQGPQFIFQYYREEENGRGNFPPRFSGLQFPNYSSELNVNALELDDSALYLCASSLARSSRETQYFGPGTRLLVL.

The chain combines TRBV20-1 with TRBJ2-3; 9 positions agree with TRBD1. This CDR3 is 15 amino acids long. Trimming cost V 2 bases and J 6 bases; bases outside gene matches: 9. CDR1 and CDR2 (germline): DFQATT, SNEGSKA (reference sequence). The CDR3 here is CSARLGQGFSDTQYF. The CDR3 bases are TGCAGTGCTAGACTGGGACAGGGCTTCTCGGATACGCAGTATTTT.

The CDR3 spells CASSPWTGSSYNSPLHF. CDR3 nucleotides: TGTGCCAGTAGTCCCTGGACAGGGAGCTCCTATAATTCACCCCTCCACTTT. This chain links TRBV19 with TRBJ1-6; TRBD1 agrees at 8 bases. The trim removed 5 bases at V and 0 bases at J, leaving 6 bases unmatched. The CDR3 spans 17 residues. The germline V gene has CDR1 LNHDA and CDR2 SQIVND (reference sequence). Variable domain in full (rest from reference TRBV19 and TRBJ1-6): DGGITQSPKYLFRKEGQNVTLSCEQNLNHDAMYWYRQDPGQGLRLIYYSQIVNDFQKGDIAEGYSVSREKKESFPLTVTSAQKNPTAFYLCASSPWTGSSYNSPLHFGNGTRLTVT.

V is TRBV5-6 and J is TRBJ2-5; TRBD2 matches at 8 bases. The CDR3 has 14 residues. Trimming at V came to 0 bases and at J to 5 bases, leaving 3 bases not matched to a gene. Looked up from germline, CDR1 is SGHDT and CDR2 is YYEEEE. The CDR3 DNA reads TGTGCCAGCAGCTTGGGGCCGGGAGGGGAGACCCAGTACTTC. Its translation: CASSLGPGGETQYF.

The chain links TRBV4-3 to TRBJ2-2; a weak D match, TRBD1 (6 bases). CDR3 length equals 15 residues. Trimming took 0 bases from V and 5 from J, leaving 10 bases between them. Looked up from germline, CDR1 is LGHNA and CDR2 is YSLEER. CDR3 nucleotide sequence: TGCGCCAGCAGCCAAGAGGCTACAGGGACCGGGGAGCTGTTTTTT. Its protein product is CASSQEATGTGELFF.

This clonotype was recorded once. CDR3 in amino acids: CSARDVRTNKETQYF. DNA of the CDR3: TGCAGTGCTAGAGATGTTAGGACTAATAAAGAGACCCAGTACTTC. The chain joins TRBV20-1 to TRBJ2-5, with a tentative D call TRBD2 (6 bases). V lost 0 bases to trimming and J lost 3 bases, with 14 bases between them. Per germline, CDR1 DFQATT and CDR2 SNEGSKA (reference sequence). This CDR3 contains 15 residues.

This clonotype came up many times. The chain links TRBV7-2 to TRBJ2-2; no firm D call. CDR3 size: 14 residues. In germline, CDR1 is SGHTA, CDR2 FQGNSA. V was clipped by 2 bases and J by 4 bases, with 8 bases between them. CDR3 in DNA: TGTGCCAGCAGCTTAACGGCCGGCACCGGGGAGCTGTTTTTT. It codes for CASSLTAGTGELFF. Supplemented by reference TRBV7-2 and TRBJ2-2, the full variable domain reads GAGVSQSPSNKVTEKGKDVELRCDPISGHTALYWYRQSLGQGLEFLIYFQGNSAPDKSGLPSDRFSAERTGGSVSTLTIQRTQQEDSAVYLCASSLTAGTGELFFGEGSRLTVL.

This clonotype was detected many times. The J gene is TRBJ2-6, the V gene TRBV12-3 or TRBV12-4, with D possibly TRBD1 on 6 matching bases. The V and J ends lost 5 bases and 2 bases respectively, with 13 bases between them. This CDR3 is built from 16 residues. The CDR3 region has the DNA TGTGCCAGCAGTACATGGACAGTAACTGGGGCCAACGTCCTGACTTTC. Its translation: CASSTWTVTGANVLTF.

This clonotype has more than one count but fewer than ten. The chain carries TRBV20-1 and TRBJ2-3; 8 positions match TRBD2. The CDR3 runs 14 residues. J gave up 4 bases and V 4 bases, and 7 bases lay outside the gene matches. From germline, CDR1 is DFQATT and CDR2 SNEGSKA (reference sequence). Here the CDR3 reads CSAIGGRKSDTQYF. In DNA form, the CDR3 reads TGCAGTGCTATCGGCGGGAGGAAATCAGATACGCAGTATTTT.

At least ten counts were recorded for this clonotype. The V call is TRBV9, the J call TRBJ1-5; D call uncertain. V lost 3 bases to trimming and J lost 0 bases, with 7 bases between them. From germline, CDR1 is SGDLS and CDR2 YYNGEE. The CDR3 has 14 residues. The CDR3 DNA follows: TGTGCCAGCAGCGGGGGTTATAGCAATCAGCCCCAGCATTTT. This encodes CASSGGYSNQPQHF.